Below, 23 T cell receptor beta chains from the same sample are listed, as sequenced in a study of graft-versus-host responses after intestinal transplantation. Assay used: immunoSEQ multiplex PCR; TCRdb lists only in-frame clones, some missing. Of about 50,000 clones listed, about 90% are singletons. These TCRs' antigens remain unknown. The specimen comprised unstimulated CD4+ T cells sorted from spleen or lymph node cells, sampled before transplant. These receptors were collected from a human donor who was the organ donor for an intestinal transplant.

The genes are TRBV4-1 and TRBJ2-4; 14 positions agree with TRBD2. V lost 3 bases, J lost 3 bases, and 4 bases stayed unmatched. CDR3 size: 17 residues. Germline values: CDR1 MGHRA, CDR2 YSYEKL. The CDR3: CASSQSGTSGSKNIQYF. DNA for the CDR3: TGCGCCAGCAGCCAGTCCGGGACTAGCGGGAGCAAAAACATTCAGTACTTC.

The chain carries TRBV30 and TRBJ1-1; TRBD1 is a possible D gene (6 bases). Germline V gene sequence: CDR1 GTSNPN, CDR2 SVGIG (reference sequence). Trimming took off 8 bases at V and 0 bases at J, with 16 bases between the two ends. The CDR3 is 14 residues long. The CDR3 DNA follows: TGTGCCAAGAGACAGGAGATGATGAACACTGAAGCTTTCTTT. Protein sequence: CAKRQEMMNTEAFF.

For the CDR3, the DNA is TGTGCCAGCAGCGTTGGGACAGGGGGAAACTACGAGCAGTACTTC. It encodes CASSVGTGGNYEQYF. J is TRBJ2-7 and V is TRBV9, with 11 bases identical to TRBD1. Germline trimming cut 2 bases from V and 3 bases from J; bases unmatched to any gene: 4. The germline gives CDR1 SGDLS, CDR2 YYNGEE. The CDR3 is made up of 15 amino acids.

Points on this clone: Within the sample, other DNA sequences also encode this same CDR3. The rearrangement links TRBV28 to TRBJ2-3, with 7 bases identical to TRBD1. The CDR3 extends over 13 amino acids. Per the germline V gene, CDR1 is MDHEN and CDR2 is SYDVKM. J was trimmed by 4 bases and V by 6 bases; bases with no gene match: 4. The CDR3 DNA follows: TGTGCCAGCAGCTTGCAGGGGGCAGATACGCAGTATTTT. This translates into CASSLQGADTQYF.

The gene calls are TRBV7-6 and TRBJ1-2; 7 bases align to TRBD1. The germline gives CDR1 SGHVS, CDR2 FNYEAQ. CDR3 length equals 14 residues. The trim removed 1 base at V and 5 bases at J, leaving 4 bases unmatched. The CDR3 DNA reads TGTGCCAGCAGCTTAGACCTCAGGGGGTATGGCTACACCTTC. Protein: CASSLDLRGYGYTF.

This chain links TRBV10-3 with TRBJ2-5, with 8 positions matching TRBD1. CDR1 is ENHRY and CDR2 is SYGVKD in the germline V gene. The CDR3 runs 15 residues. Losses at the gene ends were 3 bases for V and 5 bases for J; bases not matched to a gene: 8. The CDR3 nucleotides read TGTGCCATCAGTGACGCCCAGGGGGCGGGGGAGACCCAGTACTTC. Its translation: CAISDAQGAGETQYF.

The gene calls are TRBV7-2 and TRBJ2-7; the D gene is possibly TRBD2 (5 bases). V lost 4 bases and J lost 0, with 10 bases in between. The CDR3 sequence is 14 residues long. Germline V gives CDR1 SGHTA, CDR2 FQGNSA. The CDR3 region has the DNA TGTGCCAGCAGCTATGAGGGTAGCTCCTACGAGCAGTACTTC. Translating gives CASSYEGSSYEQYF.

The chain uses TRBV7-9 and TRBJ1-5; 7 bases are shared with TRBD1. J gave up 3 bases and V 1 base, and 3 bases lay outside the gene matches. The CDR3 contains 15 residues. Germline CDR1 and CDR2: SEHNR and FQNEAQ (reference sequence). CDR3 DNA: TGTGCCAGCAGCTTAGGGCAGGGGGACAATCAGCCCCAGCATTTT. Translation: CASSLGQGDNQPQHF.

This chain connects TRBV10-3 to TRBJ1-1, with TRBD1 matching 9 bases. The germline gives CDR1 ENHRY, CDR2 SYGVKD. The CDR3 contains 14 residues. V dropped 4 bases and J dropped 4; count of bases not matched to a gene: 4. The chain's CDR3 is CAISGSQGATEAFF. CDR3 in DNA: TGTGCCATCAGTGGGTCACAGGGGGCCACTGAAGCTTTCTTT.

This chain links TRBV20-1 with TRBJ2-7; no firm D call. This CDR3 is built from 10 residues. The germline gives CDR1 DFQATT, CDR2 SNEGSKA (reference sequence). The V gene lost 3 bases and the J gene lost 4 bases, with 4 bases spanning the gap. CDR3 nucleotides: TGCAGTGCTAGTTTTTACGAGCAGTACTTC. Its protein product is CSASFYEQYF.

The genes are TRBV7-3 and TRBJ1-6; 9 bases match TRBD1. Per germline, CDR1 SGHTA and CDR2 FQGTGA. V was clipped by 5 bases and J by 10 bases; unmatched bases: 6. The CDR3 runs to 14 residues. The chain's CDR3 is CASSLDRGSSPLHF. The CDR3 nucleotides are TGTGCCAGCAGCCTGGACAGGGGAAGCTCACCCCTCCACTTT.

V and J are TRBV27 and TRBJ1-1, with TRBD1 identical over 10 bases. The ends lost 2 bases at V and 1 base at J; junction bases unmatched: 7. This CDR3 has 17 residues. Per the germline V gene, CDR1 is MNHEY and CDR2 is SMNVEV (reference sequence). The CDR3 here is CASSLGPRDRGNTEAFF. In DNA, the CDR3 is TGTGCCAGCAGTTTAGGCCCCCGGGACAGGGGGAACACTGAAGCTTTCTTT.

This chain connects TRBV27 to TRBJ2-1; tentative D call: TRBD2 (6 bases). The CDR3 loop spans 14 amino acids. The germline CDR1 and CDR2 sequences are MNHEY and SMNVEV (reference sequence). V dropped 8 bases and J dropped 9 bases, with 20 bases sitting between them. CDR3 DNA: TGTGCCAGCGCCGGGGGACGGACGGCAATTGAGCAGTTCTTC. Translation gives CASAGGRTAIEQFF.

This chain uses TRBV9 with TRBJ2-7; the match to TRBD2 covers 8 bases. The germline V gene encodes CDR1 SGDLS and CDR2 YYNGEE. The CDR3 runs 15 residues. V was pared by 0 bases and J by 2 bases, with 4 bases of the junction left unmatched. The CDR3 sequence is CASSVDSGATYEQYF. For the CDR3, the DNA is TGTGCCAGCAGCGTAGATAGCGGGGCCACCTACGAGCAGTACTTC. The variable domain in full, with the rest retrieved from reference TRBV9 and TRBJ2-7, is DSGVTQTPKHLITATGQRVTLRCSPRSGDLSVYWYQQSLDQGLQFLIQYYNGEERAKGNILERFSAQQFPDLHSELNLSSLELGDSALYFCASSVDSGATYEQYFGPGTRLTVT.

The CDR3 sequence is CASSLSGVQQYF. CDR3 coding DNA: TGTGCCAGCAGCTTGTCGGGGGTTCAGCAGTACTTC. J is TRBJ2-7 and V is TRBV5-5; possibly TRBD2 for D (6 bases). V lost 1 base and J 8 bases, leaving 10 bases between the germline ends. Germline assignment: CDR1 SGHKS and CDR2 YYEKEE (reference sequence). CDR3 length equals 12 residues.

The V gene is TRBV29-1, the J gene TRBJ1-5; D is possibly TRBD1 (5 bases). Germline V gene data show CDR1 as SQVTM and CDR2 as ANQGSEA. Trimming took off 4 bases at V and 6 bases at J, with 13 bases between the two ends. The CDR3 sequence is 13 residues long. CDR3 nucleotide sequence: TGCAGCGTTGTAGGGGCCCCCGGTCAGCCCCAGCATTTT. Translating it yields CSVVGAPGQPQHF.

The chain has TRBV28 and TRBJ1-3; no definite D call. Trimming removed 4 bases at V and 2 bases at J, with 15 bases between. This CDR3 region has 16 residues. CDR1 is MDHEN and CDR2 is SYDVKM in the germline V gene. CDR3 loop: CASSSNTGIAGNTIYF. CDR3 in DNA: TGTGCCAGCAGTTCTAACACGGGCATAGCTGGAAACACCATATATTTT. The full variable domain, in which reference TRBV28 and TRBJ1-3 provide the parts outside the CDR3, is DVKVTQSSRYLVKRTGEKVFLECVQDMDHENMFWYRQDPGLGLRLIYFSYDVKMKEKGDIPEGYSVSREKKERFSLILESASTNQTSMYLCASSSNTGIAGNTIYFGEGSWLTVV.

The chain uses TRBV18 and TRBJ1-1; 8 bases match TRBD1. CDR1 is KGHSH, CDR2 LQKENI, per germline. Trimming cost V 5 bases and J 4 bases; bases outside gene matches: 9. The CDR3 consists of 15 residues. The CDR3 coding sequence is TGTGCCAGCTCAGGCGGAGGGACAGGCGCCACTGAAGCTTTCTTT. Protein product: CASSGGGTGATEAFF.

This sequence joins TRBV16 and TRBJ2-2; 9 bases are a match to TRBD1. The CDR3 covers 16 residues. V lost 0 bases and J lost 5; bases outside the gene matches: 4. Germline values: CDR1 KGHSY, CDR2 FQNENV. The CDR3 sequence: CASSQSGTGNTGELFF. The CDR3 region has the DNA TGTGCCAGCAGCCAATCCGGGACAGGGAATACCGGGGAGCTGTTTTTT.

Only one count was recorded for this clone. J is TRBJ2-7 and V is TRBV28; D remains unclear. CDR3 length equals 12 residues. CDR1 and CDR2 (germline): MDHEN, SYDVKM. V lost 6 bases and J 1 base, leaving 7 bases between the germline ends. The CDR3 DNA is TGTGCCAGCAGCCCCAGGTCCTACGAGCAGTACTTC. Its translation is CASSPRSYEQYF.

Only a few counts were recorded for this clone. The chain links TRBV18 to TRBJ2-1, with D uncertain. Germline V gives CDR1 KGHSH, CDR2 LQKENI. CDR3 length equals 13 residues. The V and J ends lost 2 bases and 2 bases respectively, with 4 bases between them. CDR3 sequence reads: CASSPGAYNEQFF. As DNA, the CDR3 is TGTGCCAGCTCACCAGGAGCCTACAATGAGCAGTTCTTC.

The gene calls are TRBV10-3 and TRBJ2-1, with D hard to call. Trimming cost V 2 bases and J 9 bases, with 8 bases left between them. This CDR3 contains 12 residues. Germline V lookup: CDR1 ENHRY, CDR2 SYGVKD. The CDR3 sequence: CAISEEEFEQFF. The CDR3 bases are TGTGCCATCAGTGAGGAAGAGTTTGAGCAGTTCTTC.

The V gene is TRBV11-2, the J gene TRBJ2-1; D is unresolved. The ends were cut back, 2 bases at V and 9 bases at J, with 8 bases in the middle. There are 12 residues in the CDR3. Germline loops: CDR1 SGHAT, CDR2 FQNNGV. This CDR3 reads CASSLRNSEQFF. The CDR3 region has the DNA TGTGCCAGCAGCTTAAGAAATAGTGAGCAGTTCTTC.